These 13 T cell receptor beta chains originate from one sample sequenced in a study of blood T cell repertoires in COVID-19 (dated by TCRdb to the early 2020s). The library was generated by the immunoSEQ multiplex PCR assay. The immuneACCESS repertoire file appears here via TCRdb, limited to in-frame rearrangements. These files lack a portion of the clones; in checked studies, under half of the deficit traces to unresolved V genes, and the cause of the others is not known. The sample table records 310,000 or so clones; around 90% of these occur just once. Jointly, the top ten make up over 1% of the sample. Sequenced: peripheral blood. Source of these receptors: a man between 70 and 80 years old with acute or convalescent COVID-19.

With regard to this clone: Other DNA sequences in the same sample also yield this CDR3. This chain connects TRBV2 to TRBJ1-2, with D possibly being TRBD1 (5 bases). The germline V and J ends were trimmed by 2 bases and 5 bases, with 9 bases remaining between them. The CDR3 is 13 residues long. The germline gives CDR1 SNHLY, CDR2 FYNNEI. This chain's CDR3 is CASSEQGLYGYTF. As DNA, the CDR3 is TGTGCCAGCAGTGAACAGGGACTTTATGGCTACACCTTC.

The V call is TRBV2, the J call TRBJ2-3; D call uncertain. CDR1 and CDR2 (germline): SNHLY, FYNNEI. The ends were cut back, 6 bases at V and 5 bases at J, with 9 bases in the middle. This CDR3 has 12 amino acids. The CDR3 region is CASSVTGDTQYF. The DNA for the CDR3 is TGTGCCAGCAGCGTGACGGGAGATACGCAGTATTTT.

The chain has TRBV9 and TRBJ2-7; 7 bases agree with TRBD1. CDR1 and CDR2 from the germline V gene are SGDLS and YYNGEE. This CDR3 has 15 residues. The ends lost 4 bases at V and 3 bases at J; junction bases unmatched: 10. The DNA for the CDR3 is TGTGCCAGCAGCACCACAGGGGCGTCCGACTACGAGCAGTACTTC. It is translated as CASSTTGASDYEQYF.

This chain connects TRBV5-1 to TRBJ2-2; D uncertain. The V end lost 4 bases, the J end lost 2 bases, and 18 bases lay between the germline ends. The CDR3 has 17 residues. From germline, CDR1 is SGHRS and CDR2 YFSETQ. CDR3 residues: CASSPQPLNPNTGELFF. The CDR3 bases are TGCGCCAGCAGCCCGCAACCACTCAACCCTAACACCGGGGAGCTGTTTTTT.

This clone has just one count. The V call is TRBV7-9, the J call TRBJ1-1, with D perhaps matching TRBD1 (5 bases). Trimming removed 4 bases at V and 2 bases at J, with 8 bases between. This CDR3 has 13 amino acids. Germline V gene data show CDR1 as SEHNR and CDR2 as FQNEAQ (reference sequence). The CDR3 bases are TGTGCCAGCAGCTATGACAGCAACACTGAAGCTTTCTTT. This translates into CASSYDSNTEAFF.

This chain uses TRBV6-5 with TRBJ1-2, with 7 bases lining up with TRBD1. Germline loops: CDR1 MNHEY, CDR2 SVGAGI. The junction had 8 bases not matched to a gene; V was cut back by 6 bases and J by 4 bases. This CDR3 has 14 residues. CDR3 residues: CASRQPGQIYGYTF. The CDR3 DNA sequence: TGTGCCAGCAGGCAACCGGGACAGATCTATGGCTACACCTTC.

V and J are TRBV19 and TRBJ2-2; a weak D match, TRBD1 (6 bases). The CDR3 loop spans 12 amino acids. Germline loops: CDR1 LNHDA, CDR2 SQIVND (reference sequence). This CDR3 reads CVTGTYTGELFF. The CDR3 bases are TGTGTCACAGGGACGTACACCGGGGAGCTGTTTTTT.

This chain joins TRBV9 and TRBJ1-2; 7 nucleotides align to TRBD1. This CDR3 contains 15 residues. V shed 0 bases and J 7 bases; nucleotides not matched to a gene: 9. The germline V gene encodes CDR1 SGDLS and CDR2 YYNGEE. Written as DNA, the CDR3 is TGTGCCAGCAGCGTAGGGCAGGGGGTACCCTCTGGCTACACCTTC. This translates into CASSVGQGVPSGYTF.

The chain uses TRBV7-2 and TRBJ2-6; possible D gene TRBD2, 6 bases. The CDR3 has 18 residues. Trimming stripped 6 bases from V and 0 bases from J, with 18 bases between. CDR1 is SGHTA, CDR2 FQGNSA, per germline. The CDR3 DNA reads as TGTGCCAGCAGTCAAGGCCGACTAGTCCTCTCTGGGGCCAACGTCCTGACTTTC. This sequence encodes CASSQGRLVLSGANVLTF.

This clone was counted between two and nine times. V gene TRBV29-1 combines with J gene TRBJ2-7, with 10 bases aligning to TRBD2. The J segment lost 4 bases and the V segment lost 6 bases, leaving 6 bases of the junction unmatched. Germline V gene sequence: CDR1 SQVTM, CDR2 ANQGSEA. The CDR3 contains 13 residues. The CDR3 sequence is CSVLLAGTYEQYF. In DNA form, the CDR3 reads TGCAGCGTGCTACTAGCGGGGACATACGAGCAGTACTTC.

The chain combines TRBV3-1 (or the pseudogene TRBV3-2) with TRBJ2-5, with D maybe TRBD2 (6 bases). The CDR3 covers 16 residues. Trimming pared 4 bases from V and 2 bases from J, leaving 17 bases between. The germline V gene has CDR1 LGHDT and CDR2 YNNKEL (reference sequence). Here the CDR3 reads CASSLAGGGSQETQYF. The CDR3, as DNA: TGTGCCAGCAGCCTCGCTGGGGGAGGATCGCAAGAGACCCAGTACTTC.

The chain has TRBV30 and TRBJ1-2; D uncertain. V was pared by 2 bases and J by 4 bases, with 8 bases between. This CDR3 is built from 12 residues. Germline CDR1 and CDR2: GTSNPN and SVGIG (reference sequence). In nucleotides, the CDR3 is TGTGCCTGGAGTCAAACAAGCTATGGCTACACCTTC. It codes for CAWSQTSYGYTF. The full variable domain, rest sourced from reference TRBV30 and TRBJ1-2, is SQTIHQWPATLVQPVGSPLSLECTVEGTSNPNLYWYRQAAGRGLQLLFYSVGIGQISSEVPQNLSASRPQDRQFILSSKKLLLSDSGFYLCAWSQTSYGYTFGSGTRLTVV.

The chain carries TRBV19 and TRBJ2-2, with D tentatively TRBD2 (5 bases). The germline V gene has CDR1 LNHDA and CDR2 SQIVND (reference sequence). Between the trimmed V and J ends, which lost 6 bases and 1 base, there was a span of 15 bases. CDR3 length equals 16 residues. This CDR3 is CASSLTRRVNTGELFF. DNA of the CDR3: TGTGCCAGTAGCCTGACCAGGCGGGTGAACACCGGGGAGCTGTTTTTT.